The rows below give T cell receptor beta chains drawn from one sample of a study of T cells in Graves' hyperthyroidism and ophthalmopathy. TCRdb reprocessed the multiplex PCR reads via MiXCR and lists one record per CDR3 protein. The data hold 310,000 or so distinct CDR3 sequences, with approximately 17% observed a single time. Sequencing used blood. These receptors were obtained from a woman in her sixties or seventies with Graves' ophthalmopathy. The CDR3 runs from the conserved cysteine through the conserved F or W. The order of the fields is clone size, D gene, J gene, V gene, CDR3 DNA, CDR3 protein. The D gene is left open where the match is weak. Clone size is given for some rows only: seen once, a few or many times, or a class if the clone is expanded.

clone_size: once; d_call: NA; j_call: TRBJ2-5; v_call: TRBV29-1; cdr3_nt: TGCAGCGTTTTCGTGGATAAAGAGACCCAGTACTTC; cdr3_aa: CSVFVDKETQYF
clone_size: many; d_call: TRBD1; j_call: TRBJ2-1; v_call: TRBV12-3/TRBV12-4; cdr3_nt: TGTGCCAGCAGTCCGTCAGGGGACAGGGGAGGTGAGCAGTTCTTC; cdr3_aa: CASSPSGDRGGEQFF
clone_size: many; d_call: TRBD2; j_call: TRBJ2-7; v_call: TRBV7-2; cdr3_nt: TGTGCCAGCAGCTTTGGACTAGGTCCCCACGAGCAGTACTTC; cdr3_aa: CASSFGLGPHEQYF
clone_size: many; d_call: NA; j_call: TRBJ1-4; v_call: TRBV2; cdr3_nt: TGTGCCAGCAGTGAAAGCTGGGTTGGCGACAGCGATGAAAAACTGTTTTTT; cdr3_aa: CASSESWVGDSDEKLFF
clone_size: many; d_call: NA; j_call: TRBJ2-3; v_call: TRBV3-1; cdr3_nt: TGTGCCAGCAGCCAAGATGGGGGTAGGGATACGCAGTATTTT; cdr3_aa: CASSQDGGRDTQYF
clone_size: many; d_call: NA; j_call: TRBJ2-7; v_call: TRBV5-1; cdr3_nt: TGCGCCAGCAGCTTACGGGACACCACCTACGAGCAGTACTTC; cdr3_aa: CASSLRDTTYEQYF
clone_size: NA; d_call: TRBD1; j_call: TRBJ1-2; v_call: TRBV2; cdr3_nt: TGTGCCAGCCGGACGACCGGGACAGGGTATGGCTACACCTTC; cdr3_aa: CASRTTGTGYGYTF
clone_size: many; d_call: TRBD1; j_call: TRBJ1-1; v_call: TRBV28; cdr3_nt: TGTGCCAGCAGCCAACAGGGGCTTGATACTGAAGCTTTCTTT; cdr3_aa: CASSQQGLDTEAFF
clone_size: many; d_call: TRBD2; j_call: TRBJ2-7; v_call: TRBV7-2; cdr3_nt: TGTGCCAGCAGCTTAAGGTCGACTAGCGGGGACCCCTACGAGCAGTACTTC; cdr3_aa: CASSLRSTSGDPYEQYF
clone_size: many; d_call: NA; j_call: TRBJ2-2; v_call: TRBV7-8; cdr3_nt: TGTGCCAGCAGCTCCTCCTCCCTGACCGGGGAGCTGTTTTTT; cdr3_aa: CASSSSSLTGELFF
clone_size: few; d_call: TRBD2; j_call: TRBJ2-1; v_call: TRBV4-3; cdr3_nt: TGCGCCAGCAGCCCAGAAAACACCATTATAGCGGGGGGGCCGTGGAATGAGCAGTTCTTC; cdr3_aa: CASSPENTIIAGGPWNEQFF
clone_size: many; d_call: TRBD1; j_call: TRBJ2-5; v_call: TRBV9; cdr3_nt: TGTGCCAGCAGCGTGGGACAGACCAGCTCGGGAGAGACCCAGTACTTC; cdr3_aa: CASSVGQTSSGETQYF
clone_size: NA; d_call: NA; j_call: TRBJ2-2; v_call: TRBV29-1; cdr3_nt: TGCAGCGTTAGTAGACGCTCCGGGGAGCTGTTTTTT; cdr3_aa: CSVSRRSGELFF
clone_size: many; d_call: NA; j_call: TRBJ2-2; v_call: TRBV7-9; cdr3_nt: TGTGCCAGCAGCTTAGCGTCTCCCAGTGTAAACACCGGGGAGCTGTTTTTT; cdr3_aa: CASSLASPSVNTGELFF
clone_size: many; d_call: TRBD2; j_call: TRBJ2-1; v_call: TRBV20-1; cdr3_nt: TGCAGTGCTCCTCTCTTGGCGGGGGGGGCCGGGTACAATGAGCAGTTCTTC; cdr3_aa: CSAPLLAGGAGYNEQFF
clone_size: many; d_call: NA; j_call: TRBJ1-5; v_call: TRBV20-1; cdr3_nt: TGCAGTGCTAGAGCAGGCCACAATCAGCCCCAGCATTTT; cdr3_aa: CSARAGHNQPQHF
clone_size: many; d_call: NA; j_call: TRBJ2-5; v_call: TRBV4-1; cdr3_nt: TGCGCCAGCAGCCAAGATAAGTCAACGGTGGGAGAGACCCAGTACTTC; cdr3_aa: CASSQDKSTVGETQYF
clone_size: NA; d_call: NA; j_call: TRBJ2-7; v_call: TRBV28; cdr3_nt: TGTGCCAGCAGTCCGCCGGGACGCCGCTCCAACGAGCAGTACTTC; cdr3_aa: CASSPPGRRSNEQYF
clone_size: many; d_call: TRBD1; j_call: TRBJ1-2; v_call: TRBV29-1; cdr3_nt: TGCAGCGTTGCCTTGGGACAGCCTTATGGCTACACCTTC; cdr3_aa: CSVALGQPYGYTF